One and the same sample provided the 18 T cell receptor beta chains below, sequenced in a study of T cells in Graves' hyperthyroidism and ophthalmopathy (dated by TCRdb to the late 2010s). Receptor libraries were prepared by multiplex PCR. Sequenced on an Illumina HiSeq 2000. The TCR beta CDR3 regions were amplified from RNA transcripts. A first-round RT-PCR of the TCR CDR3 used the HTBI primer set with the Qiagen OneStep RT-PCR kit. TCRdb reworked the public reads: Q25 trimming with fastp, MiXCR clone assembly, productive beta chains retained. Each entry merges the rows of one CDR3 protein and shows their most common DNA and genes. The sample data list about 660,000 distinct CDR3 sequences, and 45% of these were observed just once. The ten largest account for about 7% of the sample. The sequencing sample was made of peripheral blood or thyroid tissue (not recorded which). All receptors derive from an adult man with Graves' disease, either hyperthyroidism or ophthalmopathy (not recorded which).

The rearrangement joins TRBV2 to TRBJ1-1; perhaps TRBD1 as D (5 bases). The V gene's germline CDR1 is SNHLY and CDR2 FYNNEI. The CDR3 sequence is 14 residues long. V lost 1 base and J lost 6, with 12 bases in between. CDR3 bases: TGTGCCAGCAGTGAAGACGGGGGGGGTCCTGAAGCTTTCTTT. Amino acid sequence: CASSEDGGGPEAFF. The full variable domain, rest sourced from reference TRBV2 and TRBJ1-1, is EPEVTQTPSHQVTQMGQEVILRCVPISNHLYFYWYRQILGQKVEFLVSFYNNEISEKSEIFDDQFSVERPDGSNFTLKIRSTKLEDSAMYFCASSEDGGGPEAFFGQGTRLTVV.

To note about this clonotype: Germline and junction disagree at one end, which may indicate a read error. The CDR3 bases are TGTGCCAGCAGCGTTTATTCTCACAGCTCCTATAATTCACCCCTCCACTTC. Translated: CASSVYSHSSYNSPLHF. The chain links TRBV9 to TRBJ1-6, with unresolved D. This CDR3 comprises 17 residues. Germline-derived CDR1 and CDR2 are SGDLS and YYNGEE.

The chain joins TRBV6-5 to TRBJ1-5, with D tentatively TRBD1 (6 bases). The V gene's germline CDR1 is MNHEY and CDR2 SVGAGI. Trimming took off 4 bases at V and 0 bases at J, with 10 bases between the two ends. The CDR3 spans 15 residues. The CDR3 spells CASSSDRYSNQPQHF. The CDR3 bases are TGTGCCAGCAGTTCGGACAGATATAGCAATCAGCCCCAGCATTTT.

This clonotype was picked up many times. This rearrangement joins TRBV16 to TRBJ1-6, with D uncertain. V shed 4 bases and J shed 8 bases, with 12 bases lying between them. The CDR3 has 14 residues. In germline, CDR1 is KGHSY, CDR2 FQNENV. The CDR3 loop is CASSPEGRDSPLHF. DNA of the CDR3: TGTGCCAGCAGCCCAGAGGGAAGGGATTCACCCCTCCACTTT.

The chain carries TRBV5-1 and TRBJ1-1, with D tentatively TRBD1 (5 bases). The CDR3 spans 15 residues. The germline V gene encodes CDR1 SGHRS and CDR2 YFSETQ. V lost 2 bases, J lost 5 bases, and 16 bases lay in between. The CDR3 DNA sequence: TGCGCCAGCAGCTTCTCAGGAGGGGATGGGACTGAAGCTTTCTTT. Translation: CASSFSGGDGTEAFF.

The chain couples TRBV24-1 to TRBJ1-6; 7 bases are a match to TRBD1. J gave up 7 bases and V 4 bases, and 6 bases lay outside the gene matches. The CDR3 has 15 residues. Germline CDR1 and CDR2: KGHDR and SFDVKD. The CDR3 loop is CATSETGLQNSPLHF. CDR3 nucleotide sequence: TGTGCCACCAGTGAGACAGGGCTTCAGAATTCACCCCTCCACTTT.

The gene calls are TRBV6-1 and TRBJ1-1; D is perhaps TRBD1 (6 bases). The V gene lost 0 bases and the J gene lost 2 bases, with 19 bases spanning the gap. The CDR3 has 18 amino acids. The germline CDR1 and CDR2 sequences are MNHNS and SASEGT. The CDR3 region is CASSEAWGAGLLNTEAFF. The CDR3 coding sequence is TGTGCCAGCAGTGAAGCGTGGGGGGCAGGCTTACTTAACACTGAAGCTTTCTTT.

This clonotype was counted only a few times. The gene calls are TRBV6-5 and TRBJ1-1, with a tentative D call TRBD1 (6 bases). This CDR3 contains 13 residues. V dropped 4 bases and J dropped 8 bases, with 14 bases sitting between them. Germline loops: CDR1 MNHEY, CDR2 SVGAGI. The CDR3 sequence: CASSLAGEDEAFF. In DNA form, the CDR3 reads TGTGCCAGCAGTTTGGCAGGGGAGGACGAAGCTTTCTTT.

This clonotype has only a few counts. V usage is TRBV6-6 and J usage is TRBJ1-2; 7 nucleotides match TRBD1. Germline V gives CDR1 MNHNY, CDR2 SVGAGI (reference sequence). With 6 bases clipped from V and 6 bases from J, the junction kept 13 bases outside the gene matches. This CDR3 has 15 residues. CDR3 in DNA: TGTGCCAGCAGCTCGACGACAGGGCCAAGCGATGGCTACACCTTC. It specifies CASSSTTGPSDGYTF.

The chain uses TRBV19 and TRBJ1-5, with 7 bases that match TRBD1. From germline, CDR1 is LNHDA and CDR2 SQIVND (reference sequence). The ends lost 5 bases at V and 3 bases at J; junction bases unmatched: 4. CDR3 length equals 14 residues. CDR3 loop: CASSSRGINQPQHF. CDR3 in DNA: TGTGCCAGTAGTTCCAGGGGGATCAATCAGCCCCAGCATTTT.

The chain links TRBV7-2 to TRBJ1-2; D is undetermined. Trimming pared 1 base from V and 4 bases from J, leaving 13 bases between. The CDR3 totals 15 residues. Germline V gene sequence: CDR1 SGHTA, CDR2 FQGNSA. CDR3 in amino acids: CASSLDAGSSYGYTF. The CDR3 coding sequence is TGTGCCAGCAGCTTAGATGCAGGCTCGAGCTATGGCTACACCTTC.

This clonotype was observed a handful of times. The chain links TRBV12-3 or TRBV12-4 to TRBJ1-2; D call uncertain. The CDR3 is made up of 12 amino acids. Trimming cost V 3 bases and J 6 bases, with 8 bases left between them. CDR3 sequence: CASSFIPDGYTF. The CDR3 DNA is TGTGCCAGCAGTTTTATTCCCGATGGCTACACCTTC.

This clonotype was recorded once. V usage is TRBV29-1 and J usage is TRBJ2-2; maybe TRBD2 (6 bases). CDR3 length equals 11 residues. Per the germline V gene, CDR1 is SQVTM and CDR2 is ANQGSEA. V gave up 7 bases and J gave up 6 bases, with 9 bases separating them. Here the CDR3 reads CSGRDSGELFF. CDR3 bases: TGCAGCGGGCGGGACTCCGGGGAGCTGTTTTTT.

On this clonotype itself: A much larger clone sits a single nucleotide away, making a read error possible. The chain combines TRBV2 with TRBJ1-4, with D possibly TRBD1 on 6 matching bases. Germline lookup yields CDR1 SNHLY and CDR2 FYNNEI. This CDR3 has 15 residues. V lost 4 bases and J lost 5, with 14 bases in between. CDR3 DNA sequence: TGTGCCAGCAGTGGTGGGGGCCGCGGGAATGAAAAACTGTTTTTT. This encodes CASSGGGRGNEKLFF.

The rearrangement joins TRBV25-1 to TRBJ1-5, with TRBD1 identical over 9 bases. The CDR3 runs 14 residues. The V segment lost 8 bases and the J segment 5 bases; nucleotides outside the gene matches: 7. CDR1 is MGHDK, CDR2 SYGVNS, per germline. CDR3 loop: CASSTGGSDQPQHF. The CDR3 coding sequence is TGTGCCAGCTCGACAGGGGGATCGGATCAGCCCCAGCATTTT.

This clonotype was counted ten times or more. The V gene is TRBV20-1, the J gene TRBJ2-7, with 10 positions matching TRBD1. CDR3 length: 13 amino acids. Per the germline V gene, CDR1 is DFQATT and CDR2 is SNEGSKA (reference sequence). Trimming removed 3 bases from V and 6 bases from J; junction bases left unmatched: 5. The CDR3 DNA reads as TGCAGTGCTAGGGGGACAGGGGCCGGCGAGCAGTACTTC. It translates to CSARGTGAGEQYF.

V gene TRBV29-1 combines with J gene TRBJ1-5; 7 bases map to TRBD1. CDR1 and CDR2 from the germline V gene are SQVTM and ANQGSEA. After removal of 1 base from V and 12 bases from J, the junction contained 6 bases not matched to a gene. The CDR3 length is 12 residues. CDR3 nucleotides: TGCAGCGTTGAAGGGGTGGGGACAGACCAGCATTTT. It translates to CSVEGVGTDQHF.

The sample holds many counts of this clonotype. The chain couples TRBV20-1 to TRBJ2-5; 7 bases agree with TRBD1. The CDR3 is 14 amino acids. CDR1 and CDR2 from the germline V gene are DFQATT and SNEGSKA (reference sequence). Trimming cost V 5 bases and J 4 bases; bases outside gene matches: 10. The CDR3 nucleotides read TGCAGTGCTGTCCCGGGACAGACCTTAGAGACCCAGTACTTC. Its protein product is CSAVPGQTLETQYF.